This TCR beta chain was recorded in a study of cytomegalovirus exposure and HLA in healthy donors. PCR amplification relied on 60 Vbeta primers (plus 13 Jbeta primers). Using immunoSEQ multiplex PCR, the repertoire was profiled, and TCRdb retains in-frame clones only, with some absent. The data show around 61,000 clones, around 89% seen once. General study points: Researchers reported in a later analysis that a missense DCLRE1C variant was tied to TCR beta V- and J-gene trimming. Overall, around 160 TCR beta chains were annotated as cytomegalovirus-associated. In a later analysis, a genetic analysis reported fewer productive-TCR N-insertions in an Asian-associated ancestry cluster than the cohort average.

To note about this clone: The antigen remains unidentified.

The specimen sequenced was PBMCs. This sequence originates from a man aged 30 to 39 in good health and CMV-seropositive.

The CDR3 spells CAWSVVAGGADTQYF. The CDR3 DNA reads TGTGCCTGGAGTGTAGTAGCGGGAGGCGCAGATACGCAGTATTTT. The rearrangement links TRBV30 to TRBJ2-3; the match to TRBD2 covers 10 bases. CDR3 size: 15 residues. After removal of 0 bases from V and 4 bases from J, the junction contained 4 bases not matched to a gene. The germline V gene encodes CDR1 GTSNPN and CDR2 SVGIG (reference sequence).